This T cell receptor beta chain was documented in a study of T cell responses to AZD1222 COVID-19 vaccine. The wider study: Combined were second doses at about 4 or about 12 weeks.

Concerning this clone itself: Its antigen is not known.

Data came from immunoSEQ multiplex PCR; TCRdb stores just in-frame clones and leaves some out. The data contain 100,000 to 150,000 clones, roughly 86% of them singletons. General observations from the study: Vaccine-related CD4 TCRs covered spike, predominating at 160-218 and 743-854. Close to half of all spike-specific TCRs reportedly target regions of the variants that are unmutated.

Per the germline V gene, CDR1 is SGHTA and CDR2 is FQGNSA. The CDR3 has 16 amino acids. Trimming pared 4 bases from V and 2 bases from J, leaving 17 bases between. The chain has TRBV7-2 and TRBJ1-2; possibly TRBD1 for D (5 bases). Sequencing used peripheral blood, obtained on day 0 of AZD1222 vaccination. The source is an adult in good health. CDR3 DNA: TGTGCCAGCAGCTCCTTTGGAGGGGCCGCAAACTATGGCTACACCTTC. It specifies CASSSFGGAANYGYTF. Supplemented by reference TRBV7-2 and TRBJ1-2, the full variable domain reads GAGVSQSPSNKVTEKGKDVELRCDPISGHTALYWYRQSLGQGLEFLIYFQGNSAPDKSGLPSDRFSAERTGGSVSTLTIQRTQQEDSAVYLCASSSFGGAANYGYTFGSGTRLTVV.